The clone carrying this T cell receptor (beta chain) was seen repeatedly, ten times or more. Its antigen is currently unknown. Diagnosis rested on symptoms, serum thyroxine and TRAb, thyroid ultrasound, and orbital computed tomography. The data derive from a study of T cells in Graves' hyperthyroidism and ophthalmopathy. General study findings and limits: The majority of expanded thyroid clonotypes above 0.001 also appeared in blood. Separation of ophthalmopathy from stable hyperthyroidism was achieved by a 13 V-J model. Ophthalmopathy prediction by the model preceded onset by a median about 6 months.

Amplified TCR beta CDR3 regions derived from RNA transcripts. First-round RT-PCR of the TCR CDR3 relied on the HTBI primer set. TCRdb recomputed calls from the multiplex PCR reads with MiXCR, one row per CDR3 protein. The sample lists about 350,000 distinct CDR3 sequences, 15% to 20% occurring once. The CDR3 is 16 amino acids. V lost 6 bases and J lost 5; bases outside the gene matches: 10. The source is a woman aged 40-49 years with Graves' ophthalmopathy. This chain connects TRBV12-3 or TRBV12-4 to TRBJ2-3, with TRBD2 matching 11 bases. Sequenced material: blood. The CDR3 reads CASSFTSGRREDTQYF. CDR3 sequence (DNA): TGTGCCAGCAGCTTTACTAGCGGGAGACGAGAAGATACGCAGTATTTT.